One sample yielded the 20 T cell receptor beta chains listed below, sequenced in a study of T cell changes during pregnancy in multiple sclerosis. TCRdb's table, derived via immunoSEQ multiplex PCR, lists solely in-frame clones and lacks some. The sample holds about 76,000 clones; about 94% are singletons and the top ten take approximately 0.63%. The sequencing used peripheral blood, collected in the third trimester of pregnancy. The receptors stem from a female donor with multiple sclerosis, enrolled in a pregnancy study.

The chain has TRBV25-1 and TRBJ1-2, with TRBD1 matching 9 bases. Looked up from germline, CDR1 is MGHDK and CDR2 is SYGVNS. The J segment lost 0 bases and the V segment lost 6 bases, leaving 14 bases of the junction unmatched. The CDR3 consists of 18 residues. DNA of the CDR3: TGTGCCAGCAGGGGCACCGGGACAGGGCCCGAAGCTAACTATGGCTACACCTTC. As protein: CASRGTGTGPEANYGYTF.

This clone showed up just once. J is TRBJ1-2 and V is TRBV9; 7 nucleotides match TRBD1. Trimming removed 4 bases from V and 0 bases from J; junction bases left unmatched: 6. CDR3 length: 15 amino acids. Germline V gene lookup returns CDR1 SGDLS and CDR2 YYNGEE. The CDR3 bases are TGTGCCAGCAGCCCGCCGGACAGGACTAACTATGGCTACACCTTC. Its protein is CASSPPDRTNYGYTF.

The chain has TRBV27 and TRBJ1-1, with D possibly matching TRBD1 (6 bases). CDR3 length: 15 residues. Germline V CDR1 and CDR2: MNHEY, SMNVEV (reference sequence). With 2 bases removed from V and 0 bases from J, the gap between germline ends came to 10 bases. The CDR3 here is CASSLGGPMNTEAFF. CDR3 bases: TGTGCCAGCAGTTTAGGGGGCCCCATGAACACTGAAGCTTTCTTT.

V gene TRBV7-8 combines with J gene TRBJ2-7; maybe TRBD1 (7 bases). V gave up 5 bases and J gave up 4 bases, with 21 bases separating them. The CDR3 consists of 16 residues. The germline CDR1 and CDR2 sequences are SGHVS and FQNEAQ. The CDR3 nucleotides are TGTGCCAGCAGCCCTAGGGGGCTGAGGGGAGGTTACGAGCAGTACTTC. Translating it yields CASSPRGLRGGYEQYF.

This chain joins TRBV4-3 and TRBJ1-1, with TRBD1 identical over 7 bases. V trimming: 4 bases; J trimming: 4 bases; junction bases outside the gene matches: 12. This CDR3 spans 16 amino acids. Germline V gene lookup returns CDR1 LGHNA and CDR2 YSLEER. The CDR3 sequence is CASSRARDSSGTEAFF. CDR3 coding DNA: TGCGCCAGCAGCCGAGCCCGGGACAGTTCGGGCACTGAAGCTTTCTTT.

The chain links TRBV7-9 to TRBJ1-1; 9 positions match TRBD1. Unmatched junction bases numbered 7, after V lost 4 bases and J lost 10 bases. This CDR3 contains 13 residues. Germline V gene sequence: CDR1 SEHNR, CDR2 FQNEAQ (reference sequence). The CDR3 coding sequence is TGTGCCAGCAGCTCACAGGGGGCCCTCGGAGCTTTCTTT. It translates to CASSSQGALGAFF. Based on the CDR3 plus reference TRBV7-9 and TRBJ1-1, the full variable domain is DTGVSQNPRHKITKRGQNVTFRCDPISEHNRLYWYRQTLGQGPEFLTYFQNEAQLEKSRLLSDRFSAERPKGSFSTLEIQRTEQGDSAMYLCASSSQGALGAFFGQGTRLTVV.

The genes are TRBV12-5 and TRBJ2-1, with unresolved D. Trimming cost V 6 bases and J 2 bases, with 8 bases left between them. Germline loops: CDR1 LGHNT, CDR2 FRNRAP. The CDR3 is 13 amino acids. The DNA for the CDR3 is TGTGCTAGTGGCCCTCCAGCCTACAATGAGCAGTTCTTC. This sequence encodes CASGPPAYNEQFF.

This clone was observed once. V is TRBV6-6 and J is TRBJ1-5, with D uncertain. Between the trimmed V and J ends, which lost 0 bases and 7 bases, there was a span of 10 bases. Looked up from germline, CDR1 is MNHNY and CDR2 is SVGAGI (reference sequence). This CDR3 is 14 amino acids long. The CDR3 loop is CASSYSTWAQPQHF. The CDR3 bases are TGTGCCAGCAGTTACTCGACATGGGCCCAGCCCCAGCATTTT.

The chain combines TRBV19 with TRBJ1-3, with D maybe TRBD1 (6 bases). The CDR3 extends over 18 amino acids. The germline V gene encodes CDR1 LNHDA and CDR2 SQIVND (reference sequence). V lost 0 bases, J lost 0 bases, and 15 bases lay in between. CDR3 sequence reads: CASSIDRQGFLSGNTIYF. The CDR3 region has the DNA TGTGCCAGTAGTATAGATCGCCAGGGGTTCCTCTCTGGAAACACCATATATTTT.

This rearrangement joins TRBV11-2 to TRBJ1-1, with 9 nucleotides matching TRBD1. This CDR3 spans 14 amino acids. After removal of 5 bases from V and 5 bases from J, the junction contained 6 bases not matched to a gene. Germline CDR1 reads SGHAT; CDR2 reads FQNNGV. The CDR3 coding sequence is TGTGCCAGCAGCCCAACAGGGGGCCTGACTGAAGCTTTCTTT. As protein: CASSPTGGLTEAFF.

The CDR3 sequence: CASSLFEAGYAGYTF. The CDR3 region has the DNA TGTGCCAGCAGCTTATTCGAGGCGGGGTATGCGGGCTACACCTTC. This sequence joins TRBV7-2 and TRBJ1-2; D unresolved. Trimming left V 2 bases short and J 8 bases short, with 18 bases between. CDR1 and CDR2 from the germline V gene are SGHTA and FQGNSA. This CDR3 region has 15 residues.

The rearrangement joins TRBV7-3 to TRBJ2-2; 9 nucleotides align to TRBD1. CDR1 is SGHTA, CDR2 FQGTGA, per germline. The CDR3 totals 15 residues. V was clipped by 4 bases and J by 7 bases; unmatched bases: 7. DNA of the CDR3: TGTGCCAGCAGCTCACAGGGGGCGCAAGGCGGGGAGCTGTTTTTT. It codes for CASSSQGAQGGELFF.

V is TRBV19 and J is TRBJ1-1; D is ambiguous. The CDR3 runs to 13 residues. The germline V gene encodes CDR1 LNHDA and CDR2 SQIVND (reference sequence). The V end was cut by 3 bases, the J end by 7 bases, with 12 bases between. The CDR3 DNA reads TGTGCCAGTAGTATCGTAGCCGGGGTTGAAGCTTTCTTT. Translated: CASSIVAGVEAFF.

V gene TRBV5-1 combines with J gene TRBJ2-1; D gene unclear. The ends were cut back, 0 bases at V and 6 bases at J, with 7 bases in the middle. From germline, CDR1 is SGHRS and CDR2 YFSETQ. The CDR3 consists of 13 residues. The CDR3 DNA reads TGCGCCAGCAGCTTGGTTCGCGGCAATGAGCAGTTCTTC. Protein: CASSLVRGNEQFF.

The chain links TRBV27 to TRBJ2-3; tentatively, D is TRBD1 (5 bases). Trimming removed 1 base from V and 5 bases from J, with 13 bases in between. The CDR3 extends over 15 amino acids. Germline V gene sequence: CDR1 MNHEY, CDR2 SMNVEV (reference sequence). The CDR3 loop reads CASSLWGRVGDTQYF. The DNA for the CDR3 is TGTGCCAGCAGTTTATGGGGCAGGGTGGGAGATACGCAGTATTTT.

The chain links TRBV6-5 to TRBJ1-1; weak D call: TRBD1 (5 bases). The CDR3 loop spans 12 amino acids. V was trimmed by 5 bases and J by 2 bases, leaving 6 bases between them. The germline V gene has CDR1 MNHEY and CDR2 SVGAGI. The CDR3: CASSRGNTEAFF. Written as DNA, the CDR3 is TGTGCCAGCAGTAGGGGAAACACTGAAGCTTTCTTT.

The rearrangement uses TRBV7-9 and TRBJ1-2; the D is unclear. This CDR3 is 16 amino acids long. Germline V gene data show CDR1 as SEHNR and CDR2 as FQNEAQ (reference sequence). Trimming cost V 3 bases and J 4 bases, with 18 bases left between them. CDR3 DNA: TGTGCCAGCAGCTTTATTTTAAGGGCCGAGGGCTATGGCTACACCTTC. Residues: CASSFILRAEGYGYTF.

The chain links TRBV18 to TRBJ1-3, with 7 bases identical to TRBD1. Trimming took 6 bases from V and 0 from J; bases not matched to a gene: 5. Germline assignment: CDR1 KGHSH and CDR2 LQKENI. The CDR3 is made up of 15 amino acids. CDR3 bases: TGTGCCAGCTCGCAACAGGGGAACTCTGGAAACACCATATATTTT. Its translation is CASSQQGNSGNTIYF.

This chain links TRBV7-3 with TRBJ1-6; D not resolved. The V and J ends lost 3 bases and 9 bases respectively, with 12 bases between them. The CDR3 runs to 14 residues. The germline gives CDR1 SGHTA, CDR2 FQGTGA. CDR3 amino acids: CASSFTSAGSPLHF. CDR3 in DNA: TGTGCCAGCAGCTTCACCAGCGCCGGTTCACCCCTCCACTTT.

The rearrangement joins TRBV19 to TRBJ1-1; no firm D call. Germline V gene lookup returns CDR1 LNHDA and CDR2 SQIVND (reference sequence). CDR3 length: 15 amino acids. Trimming took 1 base from V and 1 from J, leaving 10 bases between them. The CDR3 DNA follows: TGTGCCAGTAGTATAGCGGTCTCTAAGAACACTGAAGCTTTCTTT. It yields the protein CASSIAVSKNTEAFF.